The clone carrying this TCR beta chain came up once. Its target is unknown. This CDR3 has 13 amino acids. The germline gives CDR1 SGHRS, CDR2 YFSETQ. With 0 bases removed from V and 3 bases from J, the gap between germline ends came to 7 bases. The PCR was carried out with 60 Vbeta primers and 13 Jbeta primers. Profiled with immunoSEQ multiplex PCR; TCRdb holds only in-frame clones, not every one. The sample holds approximately 90,000 clones, approximately 76% seen once. This sample was taken from a study of cytomegalovirus exposure and HLA in healthy donors. Study-level findings and limits: In a later analysis, donors in an Asian-associated ancestry cluster reportedly had fewer N-insertions in productive TCRs than the cohort mean.

The chain couples TRBV5-1 to TRBJ2-7; the D gene is possibly TRBD2 (5 bases). The sequencing input was PBMCs. This clonotype was obtained from a male donor in good health and CMV-seronegative. Written as DNA, the CDR3 is TGCGCCAGCAGCTTGGGGGGAGACTACGAGCAGTACTTC. Protein product: CASSLGGDYEQYF.